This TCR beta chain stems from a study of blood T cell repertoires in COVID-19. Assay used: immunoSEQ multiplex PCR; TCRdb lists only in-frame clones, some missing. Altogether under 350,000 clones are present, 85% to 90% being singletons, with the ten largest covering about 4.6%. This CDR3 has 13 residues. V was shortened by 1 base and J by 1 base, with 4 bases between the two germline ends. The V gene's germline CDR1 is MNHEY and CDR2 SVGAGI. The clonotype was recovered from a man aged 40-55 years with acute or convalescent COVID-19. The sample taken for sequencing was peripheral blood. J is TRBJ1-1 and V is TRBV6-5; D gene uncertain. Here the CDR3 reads CASSYFRNTEAFF. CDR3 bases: TGTGCCAGCAGTTACTTCAGGAACACTGAAGCTTTCTTT.